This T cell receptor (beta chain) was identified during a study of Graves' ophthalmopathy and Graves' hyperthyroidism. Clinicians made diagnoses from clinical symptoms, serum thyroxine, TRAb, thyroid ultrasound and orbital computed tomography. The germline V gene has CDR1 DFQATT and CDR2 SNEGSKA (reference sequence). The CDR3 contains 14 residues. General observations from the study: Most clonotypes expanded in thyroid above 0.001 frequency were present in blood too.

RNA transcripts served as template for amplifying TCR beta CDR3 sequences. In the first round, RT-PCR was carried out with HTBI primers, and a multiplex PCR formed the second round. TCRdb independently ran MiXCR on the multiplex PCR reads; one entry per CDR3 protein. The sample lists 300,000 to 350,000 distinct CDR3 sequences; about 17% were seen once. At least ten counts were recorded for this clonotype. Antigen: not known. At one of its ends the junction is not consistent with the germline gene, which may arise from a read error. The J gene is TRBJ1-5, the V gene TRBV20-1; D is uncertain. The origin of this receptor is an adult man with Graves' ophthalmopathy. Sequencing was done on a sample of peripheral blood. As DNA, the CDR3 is TGCAGTGCTAGAGAGGGGTTCTCGAATCGGCCCCAGCATTTT. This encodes CSAREGFSNRPQHF.